This T cell receptor (beta chain) was retrieved from a study of cytomegalovirus exposure and HLA in healthy donors. The study's findings and limits: A few chains linked to CMV were shown in vitro to be specific for CMV antigens. A classifier reportedly called cytomegalovirus status with high sensitivity and specificity.

Some clones are missing from TCRdb's copy, which holds only in-frame ones; the method was immunoSEQ multiplex PCR. The sample comprises 250,000 to 300,000 clones, around 85% of which are singletons, and more than 0.8% rests with the top ten. In regard to this clone: Its antigen is still unknown.

Trimming left V 1 base short and J 2 bases short, with 10 bases between. The CDR3 has 15 amino acids. Looked up from germline, CDR1 is SGHDT and CDR2 is YYEEEE. The source material was PBMCs. The TCR comes from a woman younger than 30 in good health and CMV-seronegative. The gene calls are TRBV5-6 and TRBJ1-5, with D perhaps matching TRBD1 (5 bases). The CDR3: CASSLRGVGNQPQHF. The CDR3, as DNA: TGTGCCAGCAGCTTGAGGGGTGTGGGCAATCAGCCCCAGCATTTT. The full variable domain, in which reference TRBV5-6 and TRBJ1-5 provide the parts outside the CDR3, is DAGVTQSPTHLIKTRGQQVTLRCSPKSGHDTVSWYQQALGQGPQFIFQYYEEEERQRGNFPDRFSGHQFPNYSSELNVNALLLGDSALYLCASSLRGVGNQPQHFGDGTRLSIL.